A single sample is the source of the 21 T cell receptor beta chains below, sequenced in a study of blood T cell repertoires in COVID-19. Clones were read by immunoSEQ multiplex PCR, and TCRdb kept only the in-frame ones, dropping some. The table has about 230,000 clones, approximately 90% seen once. Material for sequencing was peripheral blood. Receptors were obtained from a middle-aged man with COVID-19, enrolled during active disease.

V and J are TRBV19 and TRBJ2-5; possible D gene TRBD2, 5 bases. Looked up from germline, CDR1 is LNHDA and CDR2 is SQIVND (reference sequence). Trimming took 5 bases from V and 0 from J, leaving 13 bases between them. CDR3 length equals 15 residues. The CDR3 here is CASSPPGSYQETQYF. The CDR3 region has the DNA TGTGCCAGTAGTCCCCCGGGATCGTACCAAGAGACCCAGTACTTC.

The gene calls are TRBV6-2 or TRBV6-3 and TRBJ1-6; 8 positions agree with TRBD1. CDR1 MNHEY and CDR2 SVGEGT come from the germline V gene. The CDR3 totals 15 residues. Losses at the gene ends were 4 bases for V and 5 bases for J; bases not matched to a gene: 4. The CDR3 DNA follows: TGTGCCAGCAGTTTGCGACAGGGGAATAATTCACCCCTCCACTTT. This gives the protein CASSLRQGNNSPLHF.

This chain links TRBV18 with TRBJ2-2, with TRBD1 identical over 7 bases. Germline V gives CDR1 KGHSH, CDR2 LQKENI. This CDR3 contains 15 residues. The V and J ends lost 3 bases and 1 base, in that order; junction bases with no gene match: 2. The CDR3 reads CASSPRDRNTGELFF. CDR3 coding DNA: TGTGCCAGCTCACCTAGGGACAGGAACACCGGGGAGCTGTTTTTT.

The V call is TRBV7-9, the J call TRBJ1-6, with D tentatively TRBD1 (5 bases). Germline V gene data show CDR1 as SEHNR and CDR2 as FQNEAQ (reference sequence). With 1 base removed from V and 8 bases from J, the gap between germline ends came to 12 bases. The CDR3 covers 15 residues. CDR3 in DNA: TGTGCCAGCAGCTTAGGGTCGTGGGACTATTCACCCCTCCACTTT. This gives the protein CASSLGSWDYSPLHF.

This clone was detected once. J is TRBJ2-1 and V is TRBV5-4, with 10 bases identical to TRBD2. This CDR3 has 15 residues. V was pared by 4 bases and J by 2 bases, with 3 bases of the junction left unmatched. Germline CDR1 and CDR2: SGHNT and YYREEE (reference sequence). The CDR3 sequence is CASSPGLATYNEQFF. CDR3 nucleotide sequence: TGTGCCAGCAGCCCGGGACTAGCGACCTACAATGAGCAGTTCTTC.

The J gene is TRBJ1-5, the V gene TRBV6-5; perhaps TRBD1 as D (6 bases). CDR3 length: 15 residues. V shed 6 bases and J shed 4 bases, with 16 bases lying between them. Germline assignment: CDR1 MNHEY and CDR2 SVGAGI. CDR3 amino acids: CASRDGGRSNQPQHF. The CDR3 nucleotides read TGTGCCAGCAGGGATGGGGGCAGATCGAATCAGCCCCAGCATTTT.

The chain joins TRBV9 to TRBJ2-2; TRBD1 matches at 8 bases. This CDR3 contains 16 residues. Trimming took 0 bases from V and 7 from J; bases not matched to a gene: 8. Germline V gives CDR1 SGDLS, CDR2 YYNGEE. As DNA, the CDR3 is TGTGCCAGCAGCGTAGTTCCAGGGGGCGAGGGCGGGGAGCTGTTTTTT. This encodes CASSVVPGGEGGELFF.

The gene calls are TRBV2 and TRBJ2-7; TRBD2 matches at 11 bases. This CDR3 is 15 amino acids long. V lost 7 bases and J lost 5; bases outside the gene matches: 10. Looked up from germline, CDR1 is SNHLY and CDR2 is FYNNEI. CDR3 DNA: TGTGCCAGCAACTCAGGGGCTAGCGGGAGGCACGAGCAGTACTTC. Translating it yields CASNSGASGRHEQYF.

The J gene is TRBJ2-5, the V gene TRBV11-3, with D perhaps matching TRBD2 (7 bases). The germline CDR1 and CDR2 sequences are SGHNT and YENEEA. Deletions cut 5 bases from V and 2 bases from J, with 12 bases between. The CDR3 loop spans 14 amino acids. The CDR3 DNA reads TGTGCCAGCAGCAGGGGGGGGATTCAAGAGACCCAGTACTTC. Translation: CASSRGGIQETQYF.

The V and J genes are TRBV6-5 and TRBJ2-1; the D is unclear. Between the trimmed V and J ends, which lost 7 bases and 6 bases, there was a span of 7 bases. CDR1 MNHEY and CDR2 SVGAGI come from the germline V gene. The CDR3 consists of 11 residues. CDR3 loop: CASTGFNEQFF. DNA of the CDR3: TGTGCCAGCACCGGGTTCAATGAGCAGTTCTTC.

V and J are TRBV10-1 and TRBJ1-6; D not certain. Germline lookup yields CDR1 WNHNN and CDR2 SYGVQD (reference sequence). V was cut by 4 bases and J by 3 bases, with 10 bases left in between. The CDR3 runs to 15 residues. The CDR3 DNA sequence: TGCGCCAGCAGTGTGAGAGACAACTATAATTCACCCCTCCACTTT. Protein product: CASSVRDNYNSPLHF.

This clone has just a few counts. The chain employs TRBV19 and TRBJ1-1; D is unresolved. Germline V gene lookup returns CDR1 LNHDA and CDR2 SQIVND (reference sequence). The CDR3 is 15 residues long. Trimming cost V 5 bases and J 4 bases, with 17 bases left between them. The CDR3 nucleotides read TGTGCCAGTAGTCCGTTGTGGTTAACGGGCACTGAAGCTTTCTTT. It yields the protein CASSPLWLTGTEAFF.

V usage is TRBV28 and J usage is TRBJ2-7; 9 bases are shared with TRBD2. The CDR3 totals 14 residues. V was pared by 2 bases and J by 5 bases, with 4 bases of the junction left unmatched. CDR1 is MDHEN, CDR2 SYDVKM, per germline. CDR3 DNA: TGTGCCAGCAGTTTAGCGGGGGGGCCCGACGAGCAGTACTTC. Translating it yields CASSLAGGPDEQYF.

The table lists this clone with a few counts. The V gene is TRBV5-5, the J gene TRBJ1-3, with 9 bases fitting TRBD1. In germline, CDR1 is SGHKS, CDR2 YYEKEE (reference sequence). V gave up 1 base and J gave up 3 bases; unmatched junction bases: 5. The CDR3 covers 16 residues. This chain's CDR3 is CASSLLGQGYGNTIYF. The CDR3 DNA reads as TGTGCCAGCAGCTTGTTGGGACAGGGCTATGGAAACACCATATATTTT.

The rearrangement uses TRBV5-4 and TRBJ2-1; tentatively, D is TRBD1 (5 bases). Trimming removed 2 bases from V and 10 bases from J, with 16 bases in between. The CDR3 loop spans 14 amino acids. Germline V gives CDR1 SGHNT, CDR2 YYREEE (reference sequence). CDR3 bases: TGTGCCAGCAGCTTACGGCTGCCTCAGGGAGAGCAGTTCTTC. Its translation: CASSLRLPQGEQFF. Complete variable domain (other parts from reference TRBV5-4 and TRBJ2-1): ETGVTQSPTHLIKTRGQQVTLRCSSQSGHNTVSWYQQALGQGPQFIFQYYREEENGRGNFPPRFSGLQFPNYSSELNVNALELDDSALYLCASSLRLPQGEQFFGPGTRLTVL.

This clone has only one observation. J is TRBJ2-1 and V is TRBV7-8; 10 bases are a match to TRBD2. CDR3 length: 15 residues. In germline, CDR1 is SGHVS, CDR2 FQNEAQ. V shed 5 bases and J 7 bases; nucleotides not matched to a gene: 8. Written as DNA, the CDR3 is TGTGCCAGCAGCGCGCGCACTAGCGGGGATAATGAGCAGTTCTTC. Translation: CASSARTSGDNEQFF. The full variable domain, with the rest looked up from reference TRBV7-8 and TRBJ2-1, is GAGVSQSPRYKVAKRGQDVALRCDPISGHVSLFWYQQALGQGPEFLTYFQNEAQLDKSGLPSDRFFAERPEGSVSTLKIQRTQQEDSAVYLCASSARTSGDNEQFFGPGTRLTVL.

This rearrangement joins TRBV5-1 to TRBJ1-1, with D unresolved. Germline V CDR1 and CDR2: SGHRS, YFSETQ. CDR3 length: 14 residues. V was cut by 4 bases and J by 8 bases, with 18 bases left in between. CDR3 sequence (DNA): TGCGCCAGCAGCCAGGATCTCGAGAAGAGCGAAGCTTTCTTT. It codes for CASSQDLEKSEAFF.

The rearrangement uses TRBV30 and TRBJ1-2, with 10 bases that match TRBD1. V lost 5 bases and J lost 6; bases outside the gene matches: 9. CDR1 is GTSNPN and CDR2 is SVGIG in the germline V gene (reference sequence). This CDR3 is 14 amino acids long. The CDR3 region is CAWSPGQGIHGYTF. The DNA of the CDR3 is TGTGCCTGGTCCCCGGGACAGGGGATACATGGCTACACCTTC.

The chain is built from TRBV12-3 or TRBV12-4 and TRBJ1-1; the match to TRBD1 covers 7 bases. V was pared by 7 bases and J by 4 bases, with 6 bases of the junction left unmatched. The CDR3 is made up of 13 amino acids. The CDR3 sequence is CASIARTGTEAFF. CDR3 sequence (DNA): TGTGCCAGCATCGCCAGGACAGGCACTGAAGCTTTCTTT.

V usage is TRBV14 and J usage is TRBJ2-2; 7 positions agree with TRBD2. This CDR3 contains 14 residues. Germline V gene sequence: CDR1 SGHDN, CDR2 FVKESK. V lost 7 bases and J lost 1; bases outside the gene matches: 3. The CDR3 DNA sequence: TGTGCCAGCATGGCGGGAGAGAACACCGGGGAGCTGTTTTTT. It translates to CASMAGENTGELFF.

This clone was detected once. This sequence joins TRBV9 and TRBJ2-1; the match to TRBD1 covers 9 bases. Germline V gene lookup returns CDR1 SGDLS and CDR2 YYNGEE. With 0 bases clipped from V and 7 bases from J, the junction kept 2 bases outside the gene matches. The CDR3 is 14 amino acids. The CDR3 reads CASSVGTGVNEQFF. CDR3 nucleotide sequence: TGTGCCAGCAGCGTAGGGACAGGGGTAAATGAGCAGTTCTTC. The entire variable domain, with the rest obtained from reference TRBV9 and TRBJ2-1, is as follows: DSGVTQTPKHLITATGQRVTLRCSPRSGDLSVYWYQQSLDQGLQFLIQYYNGEERAKGNILERFSAQQFPDLHSELNLSSLELGDSALYFCASSVGTGVNEQFFGPGTRLTVL.